This paragraph covers one T cell receptor (beta chain) sequence. Sequenced by immunoSEQ multiplex PCR; TCRdb stores in-frame clones only, minus some. The data hold 25,000 to 35,000 clones, with 85% to 90% observed a single time. The sample belongs to a study of T cell changes during pregnancy in multiple sclerosis. This CDR3 comprises 14 residues. In germline, CDR1 is LNHNV, CDR2 YYDKDF (reference sequence). V lost 5 bases to trimming and J lost 13 bases; unmatched junction nucleotides: 10. This clonotype was obtained from a female donor with multiple sclerosis, enrolled in a pregnancy study. This chain joins TRBV15 and TRBJ1-6, with 8 bases fitting TRBD1. Specimen: CD4+ T cells from peripheral blood mononuclear cells, collected in the second trimester of pregnancy. The CDR3, as DNA: TGTGCCACCAGCGCCCAAGGACAGGGTTTGCCCCTCCACTTT. It is translated as CATSAQGQGLPLHF.